The clone carrying this T cell receptor (beta chain) has a single count. Assay used: immunoSEQ multiplex PCR; TCRdb lists only in-frame clones, some missing. The data show about 150,000 clones, with 83% seen just once and 9.5% to 13% held by the top ten. Deletions cut 0 bases from V and 8 bases from J, with 14 bases between. The germline gives CDR1 SGHRS, CDR2 YFSETQ. CDR3 size: 14 residues. This entry is derived from a study of blood T cell repertoires in COVID-19. Study summary: There were acute and convalescent COVID-19 samples, and they came from the United States, Italy and Spain. Sample material is recorded as cDNA or gDNA derived from T cells, B-cell-depleted T cells, or PBMCs.

A Seattle source enrolled patients during active infection and followed them longitudinally. V and J are TRBV5-1 and TRBJ1-2; D gene unclear. What was sequenced was peripheral blood. This sequence originates from a woman aged 55 to 70 with COVID-19, enrolled during active disease. CDR3 loop: CASSLGTGGSGYTF. For the CDR3, the DNA is TGCGCCAGCAGCTTGGGGACGGGAGGGTCCGGCTACACCTTC.